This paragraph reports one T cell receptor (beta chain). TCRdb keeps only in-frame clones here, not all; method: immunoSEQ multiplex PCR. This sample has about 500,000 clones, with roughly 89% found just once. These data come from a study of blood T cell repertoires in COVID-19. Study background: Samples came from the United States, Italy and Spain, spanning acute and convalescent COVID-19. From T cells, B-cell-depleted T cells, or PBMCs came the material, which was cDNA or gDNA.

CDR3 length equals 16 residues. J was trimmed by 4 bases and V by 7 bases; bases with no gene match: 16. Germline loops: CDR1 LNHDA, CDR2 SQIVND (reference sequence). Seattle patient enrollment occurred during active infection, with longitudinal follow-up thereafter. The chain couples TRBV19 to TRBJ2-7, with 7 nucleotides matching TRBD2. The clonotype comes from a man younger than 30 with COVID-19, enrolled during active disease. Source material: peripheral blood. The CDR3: CASIGLADNKPYEQYF. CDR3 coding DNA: TGTGCCAGTATTGGGCTAGCGGATAATAAGCCATACGAGCAGTACTTC.